The present T cell receptor beta chain was sequenced within a study of shared clonotypes between healthy human individuals. General study points: The rarefaction results pointed to incomplete sorted-subset sequencing despite large depth. Roughly 5.3% of naive CD4 clonotypes were common to a handful of donors.

Only in-frame clones appear in the TCRdb table, and some are missing; sequencing was by immunoSEQ multiplex PCR. Of around 2.1 million clones in the sample, about 92% are singletons; the top ten hold roughly 1.7%. Regarding this clone: Antigen unknown.

CDR1 and CDR2 from the germline V gene are SGHTS and YDEGEE. CDR3 length equals 14 residues. Trimming removed 4 bases at V and 3 bases at J, with 11 bases between. It was CD45RO-negative cells, positively selected for CCR7, that made up naive CD8 cells, with terminally differentiated effector memory CD45RA+ cells excluded. Each of the donors was a healthy adult who was HIV-negative and had not had a recent acute infection or vaccination. This chain uses TRBV5-8 with TRBJ1-3; the D is unclear. This receptor was obtained from a man aged 18 to 30 in good health. Some clones in this sample may be carry-over from other donors' samples. The sequencing input was naive CD8+ T cells from PBMCs. The CDR3 sequence is CASSENLGGNTIYF. The CDR3 DNA is TGTGCCAGCAGCGAGAATCTCGGTGGAAACACCATATATTTT.